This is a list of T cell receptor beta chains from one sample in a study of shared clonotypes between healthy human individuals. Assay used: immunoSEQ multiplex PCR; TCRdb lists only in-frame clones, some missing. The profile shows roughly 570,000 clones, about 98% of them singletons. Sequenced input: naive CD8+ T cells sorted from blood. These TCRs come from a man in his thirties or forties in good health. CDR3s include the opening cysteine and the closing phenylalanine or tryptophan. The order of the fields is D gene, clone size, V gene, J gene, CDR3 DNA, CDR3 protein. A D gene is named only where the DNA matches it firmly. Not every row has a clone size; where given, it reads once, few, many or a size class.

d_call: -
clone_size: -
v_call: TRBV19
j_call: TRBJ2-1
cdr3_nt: TGTGCCAGTAGTATTCTACAGGGATCCTACAATGAGCAGTTCTTC
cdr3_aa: CASSILQGSYNEQFF

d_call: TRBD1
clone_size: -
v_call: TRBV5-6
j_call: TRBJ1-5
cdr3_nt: TGTGCCAGCAGCTTGGGTGGGCGGACAGGGCACAATCAGCCCCAGCATTTT
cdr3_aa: CASSLGGRTGHNQPQHF

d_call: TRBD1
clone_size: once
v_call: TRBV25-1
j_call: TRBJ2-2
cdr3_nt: TGTGCCAGCAGTCCGGGACAGGGTCGCACCGGGGAGCTGTTTTTT
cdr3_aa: CASSPGQGRTGELFF

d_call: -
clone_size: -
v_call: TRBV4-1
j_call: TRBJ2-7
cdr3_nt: TGCGCCAGCAGCCCCCTCTCGGACTACAAATACGAGCAGTACTTC
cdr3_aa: CASSPLSDYKYEQYF

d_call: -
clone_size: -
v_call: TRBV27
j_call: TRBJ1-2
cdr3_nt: TGTGCCAGCAGTTTATCTTCCACAGTCCACTATGGCTACACCTTC
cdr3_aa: CASSLSSTVHYGYTF

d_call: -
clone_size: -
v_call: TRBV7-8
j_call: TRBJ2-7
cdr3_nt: TGTGCCAGCAGCTTCATAGACAAGGCCTACGAGCAGTACTTC
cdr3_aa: CASSFIDKAYEQYF

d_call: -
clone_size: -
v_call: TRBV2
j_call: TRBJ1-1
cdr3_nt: TGTGCCAGCAGTGGGACAGCGAACACTGAAGCTTTCTTT
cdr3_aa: CASSGTANTEAFF

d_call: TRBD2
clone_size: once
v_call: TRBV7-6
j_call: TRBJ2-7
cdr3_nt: TGTGCCAGCAGCCAAGAACCGGGACTAGCGGACTACGAGCAGTACTTC
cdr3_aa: CASSQEPGLADYEQYF

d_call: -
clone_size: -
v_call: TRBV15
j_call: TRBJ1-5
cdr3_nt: TGTGCCACCAGCAGAGTTAACCAGCCCCAGCATTTT
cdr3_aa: CATSRVNQPQHF

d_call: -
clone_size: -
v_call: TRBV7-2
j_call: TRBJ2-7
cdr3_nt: TGTGCCAGCAGCTTAGAGGGACGGCCGCATGTCGAGCAGTACTTC
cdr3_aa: CASSLEGRPHVEQYF

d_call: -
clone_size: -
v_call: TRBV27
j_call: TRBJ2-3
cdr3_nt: TGTGCCAGCAGCACCGCATGGGGCGTAAGCACAGATACGCAGTATTTT
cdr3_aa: CASSTAWGVSTDTQYF

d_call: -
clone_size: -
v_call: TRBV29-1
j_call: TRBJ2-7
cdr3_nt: TGCAGCGTTTGGACAACATCCTACGAGCAGTACTTC
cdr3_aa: CSVWTTSYEQYF

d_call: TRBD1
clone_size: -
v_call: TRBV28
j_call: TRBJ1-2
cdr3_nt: TGTGCCAGCAGTTTATACACGATACGGAGACAGGGGGGGCTCTATGGCTACACCTTC
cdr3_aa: CASSLYTIRRQGGLYGYTF

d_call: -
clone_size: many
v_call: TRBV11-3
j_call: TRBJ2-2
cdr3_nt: TGTGCCAGCAGCTCCACTAGCTGGGAGAACACCGGGGAGCTGTTTTTT
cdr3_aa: CASSSTSWENTGELFF

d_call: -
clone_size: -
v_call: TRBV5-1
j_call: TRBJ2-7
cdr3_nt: TGCGCCAGCAGCTTGGGGGGGAGCGAGCAGTACTTC
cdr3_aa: CASSLGGSEQYF

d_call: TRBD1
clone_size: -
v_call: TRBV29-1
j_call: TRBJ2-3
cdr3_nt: TGCAGCGTTGCGCCGACAGGGGGCGAAACAGATACGCAGTATTTT
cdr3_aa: CSVAPTGGETDTQYF

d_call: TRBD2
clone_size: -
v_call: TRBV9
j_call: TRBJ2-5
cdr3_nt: TGTGCCAGCAGCCCCCAGCGGGGGAAACAAGAGACCCAGTACTTC
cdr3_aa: CASSPQRGKQETQYF

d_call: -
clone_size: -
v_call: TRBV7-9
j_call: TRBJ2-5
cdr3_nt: TGTGCCAGCAGCCTAAGGCGAGGGGGGTCCCAAGAGACCCAGTACTTC
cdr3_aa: CASSLRRGGSQETQYF

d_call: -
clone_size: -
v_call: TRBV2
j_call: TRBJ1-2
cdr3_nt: TGTGCCACCTTCCGGGGGGCCCCCTACAACTATGGCTACACCTTC
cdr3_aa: CATFRGAPYNYGYTF

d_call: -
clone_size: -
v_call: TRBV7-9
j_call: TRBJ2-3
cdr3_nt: TGTGCCAGCAGCTTAGTTGGGGGTCCAACAGATACGCAGTATTTT
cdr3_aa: CASSLVGGPTDTQYF

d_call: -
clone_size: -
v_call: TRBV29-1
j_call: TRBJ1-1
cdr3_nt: TGCAGCGTTGTCTTGCGGACGGTCGACACTGAAGCTTTCTTT
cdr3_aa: CSVVLRTVDTEAFF

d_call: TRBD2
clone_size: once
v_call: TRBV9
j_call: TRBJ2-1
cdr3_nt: TGTGCCAGCGGGGAGGCTAGCGGGAATACCTACAATGAGCAGTTCTTC
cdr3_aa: CASGEASGNTYNEQFF

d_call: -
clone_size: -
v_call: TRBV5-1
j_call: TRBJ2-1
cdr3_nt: TGCGCCAGCAGAGACGAGGGAAATGAGCAGTTCTTC
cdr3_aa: CASRDEGNEQFF

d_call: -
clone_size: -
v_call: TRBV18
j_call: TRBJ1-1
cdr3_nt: TGTGCCAGCTCTGAGCGTGGGGGAGGGGACACTGAAGCTTTCTTT
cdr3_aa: CASSERGGGDTEAFF

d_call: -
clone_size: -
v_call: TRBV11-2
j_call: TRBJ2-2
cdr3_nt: TGTGCCAGCAGCCCCTTGGGGACCATATGGGCCGGGGAGCTGTTTTTT
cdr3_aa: CASSPLGTIWAGELFF

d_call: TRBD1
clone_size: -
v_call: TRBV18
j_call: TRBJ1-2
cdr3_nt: TGTGCCAGCTCACCACCGGGACAGGGGTATGGCTACACCTTC
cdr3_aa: CASSPPGQGYGYTF

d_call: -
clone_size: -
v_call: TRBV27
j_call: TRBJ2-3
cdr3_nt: TGTGCCAGCAGCCCCGCGGGGCGGCCTGGGGTAGATACGCAGTATTTT
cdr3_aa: CASSPAGRPGVDTQYF

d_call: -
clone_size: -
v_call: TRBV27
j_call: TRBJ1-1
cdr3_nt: TGTGCCAGCACCCCCTGGAGGGAAAGTCGCAACACTGAAGCTTTCTTT
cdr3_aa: CASTPWRESRNTEAFF

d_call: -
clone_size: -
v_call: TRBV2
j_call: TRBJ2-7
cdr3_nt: TGTGCCAGCATCGGCAGGGACCAAGGAAACACCTACGAGCAGTACTTC
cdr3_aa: CASIGRDQGNTYEQYF

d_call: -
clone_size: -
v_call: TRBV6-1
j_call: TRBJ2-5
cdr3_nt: TGTGCCAGCAGTGAAGACCCCGTTATTGAGACCCAGTACTTC
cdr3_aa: CASSEDPVIETQYF

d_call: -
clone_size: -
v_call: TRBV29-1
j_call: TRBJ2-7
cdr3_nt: TGCAGCGTTGGACAGCTCTACGAGCAGTACTTC
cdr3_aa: CSVGQLYEQYF

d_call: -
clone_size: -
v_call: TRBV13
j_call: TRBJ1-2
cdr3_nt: TGTGCCAGCAGCTTAGGCTCAACATTCGCGGCCTATGGCTACACCTTC
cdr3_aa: CASSLGSTFAAYGYTF